These 25 T cell receptor beta chains share one sample of origin, sequenced in a study of blood T cell repertoires in COVID-19. Method: immunoSEQ multiplex PCR; TCRdb's copy keeps in-frame clones and lacks some. The sample comprises about 100,000 clones, 88% of which are singletons, and 4.5% to 6.5% rests with the top ten. The specimen sequenced was peripheral blood. Receptors were obtained from a human donor in a cohort sampled during active COVID-19.

This clone was seen a single time. The chain uses TRBV7-2 and TRBJ2-5; tentatively, D is TRBD2 (5 bases). The CDR3 is 13 residues long. V was shortened by 1 base and J by 4 bases, with 7 bases between the two germline ends. CDR1 and CDR2 from the germline V gene are SGHTA and FQGNSA. The CDR3 DNA sequence: TGTGCCAGCAGCTTAGGGGAGTTAGAGACCCAGTACTTC. Its protein product is CASSLGELETQYF.

CDR3 in amino acids: CASSLADRTNTEAFF. As DNA, the CDR3 is TGTGCCAGCAGTTTAGCCGACAGGACGAACACTGAAGCTTTCTTT. The rearrangement joins TRBV28 to TRBJ1-1, with D maybe TRBD1 (6 bases). This CDR3 region has 15 residues. The V and J ends lost 2 bases and 1 base respectively, with 11 bases between them. The V gene's germline CDR1 is MDHEN and CDR2 SYDVKM.

The chain uses TRBV5-1 and TRBJ2-7; TRBD2 aligns across 9 bases. Looked up from germline, CDR1 is SGHRS and CDR2 is YFSETQ. V lost 3 bases, J lost 6 bases, and 7 bases stayed unmatched. The CDR3 is 14 residues long. The CDR3 DNA follows: TGCGCCAGCAGCTCGAGTAGCGGGAGAATCGAGCAGTACTTC. Residues: CASSSSSGRIEQYF.

The chain uses TRBV6-1 and TRBJ2-1, with 7 bases identical to TRBD2. V lost 0 bases, J lost 7 bases, and 12 bases stayed unmatched. Germline lookup yields CDR1 MNHNS and CDR2 SASEGT. CDR3 length: 17 amino acids. CDR3 region: CASSEALRASGGNEQFF. CDR3 bases: TGTGCCAGCAGTGAAGCGCTTCGGGCTAGCGGAGGGAATGAGCAGTTCTTC.

This clone appeared once. The chain joins TRBV10-1 to TRBJ2-1, with 9 bases that match TRBD2. J lost 3 bases, V lost 10 bases, and 13 bases had no gene match. The germline V gene has CDR1 WNHNN and CDR2 SYGVQD (reference sequence). This CDR3 is built from 16 residues. The CDR3 spells CATPPRTSELYNEQFF. The CDR3 DNA sequence: TGCGCCACCCCGCCCAGGACTAGCGAGCTCTACAATGAGCAGTTCTTC.

This clone was counted once. V and J are TRBV6-5 and TRBJ2-5, with TRBD1 matching 10 bases. CDR3 size: 15 residues. Germline-derived CDR1 and CDR2 are MNHEY and SVGAGI. The junction had 9 bases not matched to a gene; V was cut back by 6 bases and J by 5 bases. The CDR3 is CASRTGTGAWETQYF. The CDR3 DNA follows: TGTGCCAGCAGGACCGGGACAGGGGCTTGGGAGACCCAGTACTTC.

The genes are TRBV18 and TRBJ2-1, with a weak D call TRBD2 (7 bases). This CDR3 is 14 amino acids long. V lost 5 bases and J 8 bases, leaving 16 bases between the germline ends. Germline values: CDR1 KGHSH, CDR2 LQKENI. CDR3 protein: CASSTGGGPDEQFF. The CDR3 DNA reads as TGTGCCAGCTCAACTGGGGGGGGGCCGGATGAGCAGTTCTTC.

The V and J genes are TRBV11-1 and TRBJ2-1; 8 bases map to TRBD1. This CDR3 is built from 12 residues. Per germline, CDR1 SGHAT and CDR2 FQDESV (reference sequence). Trimming at V came to 4 bases and at J to 15 bases, leaving 8 bases not matched to a gene. CDR3 coding DNA: TGTGCCAGCAGCTCGGGGACAGGAAGGCCGTTCTTC. Its translation: CASSSGTGRPFF.

This clone was seen just once. The chain is built from TRBV7-9 and TRBJ2-1; the D is unclear. Trimming left V 0 bases short and J 3 bases short, with 9 bases between. The CDR3 runs to 15 residues. Per the germline V gene, CDR1 is SEHNR and CDR2 is FQNEAQ (reference sequence). The CDR3 loop is CASSLAGTIYNEQFF. The CDR3 DNA reads TGTGCCAGCAGCTTAGCGGGCACCATCTACAATGAGCAGTTCTTC.

The genes are TRBV4-2 and TRBJ2-1; the match to TRBD2 covers 8 bases. From germline, CDR1 is LGHNA and CDR2 YNFKEQ. This CDR3 has 19 residues. The V and J ends lost 1 base and 8 bases, in that order; junction bases with no gene match: 19. The CDR3 reads CASSQVSGPIAGKGDEQFF. The DNA for the CDR3 is TGTGCCAGCAGCCAAGTTTCCGGCCCAATAGCGGGAAAAGGGGATGAGCAGTTCTTC.

V and J are TRBV5-6 and TRBJ2-3, with a weak D call TRBD1 (5 bases). Germline CDR1 is SGHDT and CDR2 is YYEEEE. The CDR3 extends over 16 amino acids. V gave up 0 bases and J gave up 1 base, with 12 bases separating them. CDR3 sequence reads: CASSLGPRVGTDTQYF. In DNA form, the CDR3 reads TGTGCCAGCAGCTTGGGTCCCAGGGTGGGCACAGATACGCAGTATTTT.

The chain couples TRBV6-6 to TRBJ2-5; D may be TRBD2 (5 bases). The germline V gene has CDR1 MNHNY and CDR2 SVGAGI (reference sequence). CDR3 length: 13 amino acids. Between the trimmed V and J ends, which lost 6 bases and 5 bases, there was a span of 13 bases. The CDR3 coding sequence is TGTGCCAGCAGCCGGACTTCCGGTGAGACCCAGTACTTC. Translation: CASSRTSGETQYF.

The V and J genes are TRBV5-6 and TRBJ1-5; the D gene is possibly TRBD1 (6 bases). Germline CDR1 is SGHDT and CDR2 is YYEEEE. The CDR3 is 18 amino acids. V was clipped by 5 bases and J by 0 bases, with 21 bases between them. This CDR3 reads CASSPGGPNYYSNQPQHF. CDR3 nucleotides: TGTGCCAGCAGTCCGGGGGGGCCGAACTATTATAGCAATCAGCCCCAGCATTTT.

This clone has just one count. This sequence joins TRBV19 and TRBJ1-4; 7 bases agree with TRBD1. Germline trimming cut 1 base from V and 2 bases from J; bases unmatched to any gene: 7. Germline CDR1 is LNHDA and CDR2 is SQIVND (reference sequence). The CDR3 loop spans 17 amino acids. The DNA of the CDR3 is TGTGCCAGTAGTATAGGCCTACGAGGGGGCACTAATGAAAAACTGTTTTTT. Protein product: CASSIGLRGGTNEKLFF.

The gene calls are TRBV12-3 or TRBV12-4 and TRBJ1-1; no clear D gene. The CDR3 is 13 residues long. V dropped 5 bases and J dropped 5 bases, with 12 bases sitting between them. CDR3 in amino acids: CASSLTMRTEAFF. The CDR3 DNA sequence: TGTGCCAGCAGTCTCACAATGAGGACTGAAGCTTTCTTT.

V usage is TRBV24-1 and J usage is TRBJ2-3; the D gene is possibly TRBD2 (5 bases). The V gene's germline CDR1 is KGHDR and CDR2 SFDVKD. The CDR3 has 19 residues. The ends were cut back, 2 bases at V and 1 base at J, with 21 bases in the middle. The CDR3 region has the DNA TGTGCCACCAGTGATTCCCTGGGTAGCGAGACTTACCGCACAGATACGCAGTATTTT. Translated: CATSDSLGSETYRTDTQYF.

J is TRBJ1-4 and V is TRBV9, with D uncertain. Germline V gives CDR1 SGDLS, CDR2 YYNGEE. This CDR3 contains 16 residues. V shed 4 bases and J shed 4 bases, with 17 bases lying between them. CDR3 nucleotides: TGTGCCAGCAGCTCCCCACGGACTGGAGGTAATGAAAAACTGTTTTTT. Protein: CASSSPRTGGNEKLFF.

This sequence joins TRBV7-2 and TRBJ1-2, with a possible D match to TRBD1 (5 bases). CDR1 SGHTA and CDR2 FQGNSA come from the germline V gene. This CDR3 is 15 amino acids long. Trimming pared 6 bases from V and 0 bases from J, leaving 14 bases between. The CDR3 DNA reads TGTGCCAGCAGTCGGCGGGACTCCCCTAACTATGGCTACACCTTC. Encoded protein: CASSRRDSPNYGYTF. The full variable domain, completed using reference TRBV7-2 and TRBJ1-2, is GAGVSQSPSNKVTEKGKDVELRCDPISGHTALYWYRQSLGQGLEFLIYFQGNSAPDKSGLPSDRFSAERTGGSVSTLTIQRTQQEDSAVYLCASSRRDSPNYGYTFGSGTRLTVV.

This chain joins TRBV4-1 and TRBJ2-1; TRBD2 aligns across 11 bases. This CDR3 has 15 residues. With V trimmed by 4 bases and J by 6 bases, 5 bases remained unmatched. CDR1 and CDR2 from the germline V gene are MGHRA and YSYEKL. Written as DNA, the CDR3 is TGCGCCAGCAGCCCTTTGGGACTAGCGGCCAATGAGCAGTTCTTC. This gives the protein CASSPLGLAANEQFF.

CDR3 coding DNA: TGCGCCAGCAGCCGTGGACAGGGACAGACAGATACGCAGTATTTT. The encoded protein is CASSRGQGQTDTQYF. The chain has TRBV5-1 and TRBJ2-3, with 8 positions matching TRBD1. From germline, CDR1 is SGHRS and CDR2 YFSETQ. With V trimmed by 4 bases and J by 3 bases, 7 bases remained unmatched. This CDR3 spans 15 amino acids. The whole variable domain, remainder taken from reference TRBV5-1 and TRBJ2-3, is KAGVTQTPRYLIKTRGQQVTLSCSPISGHRSVSWYQQTPGQGLQFLFEYFSETQRNKGNFPGRFSGRQFSNSRSEMNVSTLELGDSALYLCASSRGQGQTDTQYFGPGTRLTVL.

A few counts support this clone. The chain carries TRBV6-4 and TRBJ2-1, with a possible D match to TRBD2 (5 bases). Trimming took 2 bases from V and 12 from J, leaving 11 bases between them. The germline gives CDR1 MRHNA, CDR2 SNTAGT. The CDR3 is 12 residues long. In nucleotides, the CDR3 is TGTGCCAGCAGTGACATAGGGCGGGTGCAGTTCTTC. Encoded protein: CASSDIGRVQFF.

This clone was detected once. The chain carries TRBV5-1 and TRBJ2-7, with a tentative D call TRBD1 (6 bases). Germline CDR1 and CDR2: SGHRS and YFSETQ. This CDR3 has 16 amino acids. The V and J ends lost 4 bases and 5 bases respectively, with 22 bases between them. Here the CDR3 reads CASSVRDKTGRNEQYF. The CDR3, as DNA: TGCGCCAGCAGCGTCCGTGACAAGACAGGCCGAAACGAGCAGTACTTC.

The chain recombines TRBV6-5 with TRBJ1-3; TRBD1 aligns across 7 bases. This CDR3 has 14 residues. J lost 4 bases, V lost 5 bases, and 5 bases had no gene match. Germline V CDR1 and CDR2: MNHEY, SVGAGI. CDR3 region: CASSRRGHGNTIYF. CDR3 nucleotide sequence: TGTGCCAGCAGTCGAAGGGGGCACGGAAACACCATATATTTT.

V is TRBV27 and J is TRBJ2-1; D gene unclear. The CDR3 runs 15 residues. Trimming stripped 4 bases from V and 5 bases from J, with 15 bases between. CDR1 is MNHEY, CDR2 SMNVEV, per germline (reference sequence). The CDR3, as DNA: TGTGCCAGCAGTTCTTTCTCCCCTCTTCACAATGAGCAGTTCTTC. This translates into CASSSFSPLHNEQFF.

CDR3 bases: TGTGCCAGTAGTATAAACGAAAGAAAGACAGGGGGCGCGGTTAGGGGGCACGAGCAGTACTTC. Amino acids: CASSINERKTGGAVRGHEQYF. The J gene is TRBJ2-7, the V gene TRBV19, with 10 nucleotides matching TRBD1. Germline V gene data show CDR1 as LNHDA and CDR2 as SQIVND (reference sequence). V shed 2 bases and J 5 bases; nucleotides not matched to a gene: 24. The CDR3 spans 21 residues.